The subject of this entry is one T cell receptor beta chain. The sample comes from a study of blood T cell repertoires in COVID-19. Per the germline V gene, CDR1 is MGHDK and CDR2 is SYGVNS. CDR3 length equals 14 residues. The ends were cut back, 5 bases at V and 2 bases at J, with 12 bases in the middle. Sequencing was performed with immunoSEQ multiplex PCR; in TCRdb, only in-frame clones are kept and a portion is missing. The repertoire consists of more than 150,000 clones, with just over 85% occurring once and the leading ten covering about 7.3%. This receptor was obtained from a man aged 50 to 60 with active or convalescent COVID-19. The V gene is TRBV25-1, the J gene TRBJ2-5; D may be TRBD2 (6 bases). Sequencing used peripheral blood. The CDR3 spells CASSWAGGQETQYF. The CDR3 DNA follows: TGTGCCAGCAGTTGGGCTGGGGGGCAAGAGACCCAGTACTTC.